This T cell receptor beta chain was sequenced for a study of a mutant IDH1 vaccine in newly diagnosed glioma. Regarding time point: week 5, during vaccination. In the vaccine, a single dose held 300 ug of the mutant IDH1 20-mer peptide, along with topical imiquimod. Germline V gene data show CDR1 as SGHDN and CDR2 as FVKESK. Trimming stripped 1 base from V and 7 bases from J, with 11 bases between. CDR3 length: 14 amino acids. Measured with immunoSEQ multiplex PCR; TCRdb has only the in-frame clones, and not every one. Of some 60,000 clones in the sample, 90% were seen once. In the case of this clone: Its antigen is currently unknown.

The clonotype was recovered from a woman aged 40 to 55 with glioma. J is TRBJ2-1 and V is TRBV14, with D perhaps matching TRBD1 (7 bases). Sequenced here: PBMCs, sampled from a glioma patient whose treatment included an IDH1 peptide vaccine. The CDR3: CASSQVPGGNEQFF. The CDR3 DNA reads TGTGCCAGCAGCCAAGTCCCAGGGGGGAATGAGCAGTTCTTC.